This TCR beta chain derives from a study of T cell responses to AZD1222 COVID-19 vaccine. Study-wide findings and caveats: Once two AZD1222 doses were given, Spike-specific TCR breadth and depth went up. Baseline seropositives among AZD1222 recipients totaled only five or six. Reportedly, close to half of spike-specific TCRs are directed against unmutated variant regions.

The J segment lost 11 bases and the V segment lost 4 bases, leaving 5 bases of the junction unmatched. The CDR3 spans 12 residues. CDR1 LGHDT and CDR2 YNNKEL come from the germline V gene (reference sequence). Generated by immunoSEQ multiplex PCR, the TCRdb table keeps only in-frame clones and is missing some. The data hold more than 150,000 clones, with over 75% observed a single time. On this clone: Its antigen is not identified.

The clonotype was recovered from an adult in good health. The chain recombines TRBV3-1 (or the pseudogene TRBV3-2) with TRBJ1-1, with 9 bases identical to TRBD1. Specimen: peripheral blood, collected on day 0 of AZD1222 vaccination. The CDR3 bases are TGTGCCAGCAGCCTCGACAGGGGGACGGCTTTCTTT. Residues: CASSLDRGTAFF.